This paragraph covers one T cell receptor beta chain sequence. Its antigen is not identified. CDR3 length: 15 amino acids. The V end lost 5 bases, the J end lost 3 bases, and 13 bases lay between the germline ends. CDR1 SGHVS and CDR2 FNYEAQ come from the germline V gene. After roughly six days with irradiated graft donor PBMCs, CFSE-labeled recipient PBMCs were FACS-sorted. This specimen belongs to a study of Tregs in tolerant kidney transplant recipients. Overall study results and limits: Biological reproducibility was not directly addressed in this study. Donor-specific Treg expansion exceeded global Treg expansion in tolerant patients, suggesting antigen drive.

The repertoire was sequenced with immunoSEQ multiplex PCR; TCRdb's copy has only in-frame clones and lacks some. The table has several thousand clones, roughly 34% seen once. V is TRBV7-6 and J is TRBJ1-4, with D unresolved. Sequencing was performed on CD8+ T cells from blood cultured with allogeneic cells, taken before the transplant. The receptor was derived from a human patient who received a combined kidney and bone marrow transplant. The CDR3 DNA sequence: TGTGCCAGCAGCCCCCTAGTTCGAGCTAATGAAAAACTGTTTTTT. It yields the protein CASSPLVRANEKLFF.